This T cell receptor beta chain came from a study of T cell responses to AZD1222 COVID-19 vaccine. Whole-study findings and limits: Only a handful of people who got AZD1222 tested seropositive at baseline. In the spike-specific TCR repertoire, nearly half reportedly target unmutated variant regions. The CD4 TCRs associated with vaccination extended across spike and predominated at 160-218 and 743-854. The donors showed a predominance of white British ancestry and of females, with possible underestimation of clonal diversity.

TCRdb keeps only in-frame clones here, not all; method: immunoSEQ multiplex PCR. Of some 180,000 clones detected, roughly 89% appear once; the ten largest clones hold 1.6%. V shed 6 bases, J shed 3 bases, and the junction held 8 bases outside the gene matches. This CDR3 is built from 15 residues. Germline CDR1 reads MNHEY; CDR2 reads SMNVEV (reference sequence). About this clone itself: The antigen is not known.

This clonotype was obtained from an adult in good health. J is TRBJ2-7 and V is TRBV27, with 10 positions matching TRBD2. Sample: peripheral blood, taken on day 0 of AZD1222 vaccination. The CDR3 DNA follows: TGTGCCAGCAGGGCTTCCGGGACTAGCGTCTACGAGCAGTACTTC. It codes for CASRASGTSVYEQYF.